A selection of T cell receptor beta chains follows, all from one sample in a study of T-cell reconstitution after alpha-beta-depleted transplantation in children. From the PCR reads, TCRdb called clonotypes with MiXCR, one entry per CDR3 protein. The repertoire has around 680,000 distinct CDR3 sequences, roughly 15% of them found once; the top ten carry 0.9% to 1.2%. Source: PBMCs from the stem cell graft donor, taken from the stem cell graft. The receptors were sampled from a human donor who donated a stem cell graft to a child with acute myeloid leukemia. Both conserved end residues are part of each CDR3. Each record gives: CDR3 length, J gene, D gene, V gene, clone size, CDR3 DNA, CDR3 protein. The D gene is left open where the match is weak. Clone size is shown for a subset of rows, as once, few, many or a class of expanded clone.

>14|TRBJ2-5|-|TRBV5-1|-
TGCGCCAGCAGCTCCGGGACCGGAGCGGAGACCCAGTACTTC
CASSSGTGAETQYF
>19|TRBJ2-3|TRBD2|TRBV28|-
TGTGCCAGCATCGGCCCGGGGGCTAGCGGGGGGGCGAGCGCAGATACGCAGTATTTT
CASIGPGASGGASADTQYF
>15|TRBJ1-3|-|TRBV7-9|-
TGTGCCAGCAGCTTCGACGATTACTCTGGAAACACCATATATTTT
CASSFDDYSGNTIYF
>14|TRBJ2-2|-|TRBV7-8|many
TGTGCCAGCAGCTCGACAGGGAGGGCGGGGGAGCTGTTTTTT
CASSSTGRAGELFF
>14|TRBJ1-1|-|TRBV27|-
TGTGCCAGCAGCGCCCGGGGGCTAATCACTGAAGCTTTCTTT
CASSARGLITEAFF
>13|TRBJ2-5|-|TRBV20-1|many
TGCAGCGGACTCCGGGGGAACCAAGAGACCCAGTACTTC
CSGLRGNQETQYF
>13|TRBJ2-7|-|TRBV29-1|many
TGCAGCGTCGGACACGGGGAGTTTTCCGAGCAGTACTTC
CSVGHGEFSEQYF
>12|TRBJ2-1|-|TRBV25-1|-
TGTGCCAGCAGTGACTCCCCCGCATTCCAGTTCTTC
CASSDSPAFQFF
>17|TRBJ2-6|-|TRBV5-1|-
TGCGCCAGCAGCCCGAAGGGACAAACCTCTGGGGCCAACGTCCTGACTTTC
CASSPKGQTSGANVLTF
>12|TRBJ2-5|-|TRBV27|-
TGTGCCAGCAGCGACAGCGTGGAGACCCAGTACTTC
CASSDSVETQYF
>16|TRBJ1-1|-|TRBV5-6|-
TGTGCCAGCAGCTTGTTTGGCAGTCAGATGAACACTGAAGCTTTCTTT
CASSLFGSQMNTEAFF
>14|TRBJ2-3|-|TRBV21-1|few
TGTGCCAGCAATTACCGGACAGGGCCAGATACGCAGTATTTT
CASNYRTGPDTQYF
>14|TRBJ1-3|-|TRBV20-1|-
TGCAGTGCTAGTACCGGGACATATGGAAACACCATATATTTT
CSASTGTYGNTIYF
>15|TRBJ1-2|-|TRBV29-1|-
TGCAGCGTTGAAGATCGGACCCGGATTAACTATGGCTACACCTTC
CSVEDRTRINYGYTF
>16|TRBJ2-5|TRBD2|TRBV7-8|few
TGTGCCAGCAGCTTCCATAGCGGGGGGGCTCGGGAGACCCAGTACTTC
CASSFHSGGARETQYF
>13|TRBJ2-3|-|TRBV9|-
TGTGCCAGCAGCGTAGAGGCGGCAGATACGCAGTATTTT
CASSVEAADTQYF
>14|TRBJ2-7|-|TRBV11-2|-
TGTGCCAGCAGCTTGGGGACGGTGGGCTACGAGCAGTACTTC
CASSLGTVGYEQYF
>13|TRBJ1-2|-|TRBV5-4|-
TGTGCCAGCAGCTCGGCCGGGAACTATGGCTACACCTTC
CASSSAGNYGYTF
>17|TRBJ1-3|-|TRBV20-1|-
TGCAGTGCTTGGGCTCTCCCAACAGGAATCTCTGGAAACACCATATATTTT
CSAWALPTGISGNTIYF
>12|TRBJ2-2|-|TRBV12-3/TRBV12-4|many
TGTGCCAGCAGCCCATCTACCGGGGAGCTGTTTTTT
CASSPSTGELFF
>11|TRBJ2-1|TRBD2|TRBV6-2/TRBV6-3|-
TGTGCCAGCAGATACGGGGGGAGTGAGTTCTTC
CASRYGGSEFF
>18|TRBJ2-3|TRBD2|TRBV4-3|few
TGCGCCAGCAGCCAACTATCGGGGGCGGGACTAGACGCAGATACGCAGTATTTT
CASSQLSGAGLDADTQYF
>13|TRBJ2-7|-|TRBV5-6|many
TGTGCCAGCAGCTTGGGGAGCAGCTTGGAGCAGTACTTC
CASSLGSSLEQYF
>15|TRBJ2-6|TRBD1|TRBV7-6|many
TGTGCCAGCAGCTTACAGGGGGCCGGGGCCAACGTCCTGACTTTC
CASSLQGAGANVLTF
>15|TRBJ1-1|-|TRBV18|-
TGTGCCAGCTCACCGGAGACGGGTCTGAACACTGAAGCTTTCTTT
CASSPETGLNTEAFF
>13|TRBJ2-1|-|TRBV7-6|many
TGTGCCAGCAGCTTATCGGGGGAGAATGAGCAGTTCTTC
CASSLSGENEQFF
>14|TRBJ1-2|-|TRBV7-2|few
TGTGCCAGCAGCCAATTGGGGGGCAACTATGGCTACACCTTC
CASSQLGGNYGYTF
>15|TRBJ2-5|-|TRBV28|-
TGTGCCAGCAGTCGCCCAACCGGGACTGCAGAGACCCAGTACTTC
CASSRPTGTAETQYF
>16|TRBJ1-4|TRBD1|TRBV4-2|few
TGTGCCAGCAGCCTATGGGACAGGGCAACTAATGAAAAACTGTTTTTT
CASSLWDRATNEKLFF
>13|TRBJ1-2|-|TRBV20-1|few
TGCAGTGCGCCCCCAGGGAGGGGCGCGGGCTACACCTTC
CSAPPGRGAGYTF
>15|TRBJ1-4|TRBD1|TRBV4-3|few
TGCGCCAGCAGCCCGCGGGACAGCGATAATGAAAAACTGTTTTTT
CASSPRDSDNEKLFF
>14|TRBJ2-2|-|TRBV6-5|many
TGTGCCAGTACATTCACCGAGTACACCGGGGAGCTGTTTTTT
CASTFTEYTGELFF
>12|TRBJ2-2|-|TRBV6-5|many
TGTGCCAGCACCAGGGGGGCCGGGGAGCTGTTTTTT
CASTRGAGELFF
>14|TRBJ2-3|-|TRBV6-5|many
TGTGCCAGCAGTTCGACAGGCCTCACAGATACGCAGTATTTT
CASSSTGLTDTQYF
>15|TRBJ2-3|-|TRBV5-1|-
TGCGCCAGCAGCTATGGGGACCCGAGCACAGATACGCAGTATTTT
CASSYGDPSTDTQYF
>12|TRBJ2-1|-|TRBV5-6|many
TGTGCCAGCAGCTTTCTGAGCAATGAGCAGTTCTTC
CASSFLSNEQFF
>14|TRBJ2-1|-|TRBV20-1|-
TGCAGTGTTGACGATACCCGGTCGGACAATGAGCAGTTCTTC
CSVDDTRSDNEQFF
>15|TRBJ1-6|-|TRBV5-1|few
TGCGCCAGCAGCTTGGCCGGGGCAAGGGCTTCTCCCCTCCACTTT
CASSLAGARASPLHF
>15|TRBJ1-2|-|TRBV10-2|few
TGCGCCAGCAGTGATTCAGGGCATCCACTCTATGGCTACACCTTC
CASSDSGHPLYGYTF